The rows below give T cell receptor beta chains drawn from one sample of a study of cytomegalovirus exposure and HLA in healthy donors. This table comes from immunoSEQ multiplex PCR, and its TCRdb copy is limited to in-frame clones, with some not included. Found here are roughly 81,000 clones, 70% to 80% of them singletons; the top ten hold about 2.3%. Sample: PBMCs. Source of these receptors: a man under 40 in good health and CMV-seronegative. The CDR3 runs from the conserved cysteine through the conserved F or W. The D gene is left open where the match is weak. Part of the rows lack a size; the others show once, few, many or a class for expanded clones.

CDR3,DNA,D,J,size,V
CASSFSREAEAFF,TGTGCCAGCAGTTTTTCCAGGGAGGCTGAAGCTTTCTTT,NA,TRBJ1-1,NA,TRBV27
CAIKVGASGYEQYF,TGTGCCATCAAGGTGGGGGCTAGCGGGTACGAGCAGTACTTC,TRBD2,TRBJ2-7,few,TRBV10-3
CAWSPYSGNRRAFF,TGTGCCTGGAGTCCCTACTCCGGGAACCGGAGGGCTTTCTTT,NA,TRBJ1-1,NA,TRBV30
CASSQDYGQGVETQYF,TGCGCCAGCAGCCAAGATTACGGACAGGGAGTAGAGACCCAGTACTTC,TRBD1,TRBJ2-5,few,TRBV4-1
CASSYGGGGVGETQYF,TGTGCCAGCAGTTACGGGGGCGGGGGGGTTGGTGAGACCCAGTACTTC,TRBD2,TRBJ2-5,NA,TRBV6-5
CASSSDLGDTEAFF,TGTGCCAGCAGCTCCGACCTCGGGGACACTGAAGCTTTCTTT,NA,TRBJ1-1,NA,TRBV9
CASSKKWTFPPSRDTYEQYF,TGTGCCAGCAGCAAAAAGTGGACTTTCCCACCCAGTCGGGATACCTACGAGCAGTACTTC,NA,TRBJ2-7,NA,TRBV21-1
CASSPTGRLTYGYTF,TGTGCCAGCAGCCCGACAGGGCGGCTTACATATGGCTACACCTTC,TRBD1,TRBJ1-2,NA,TRBV6-5
CSSSLASSSYEQYF,TGTTCCAGCAGCTTAGCCTCGAGCTCCTACGAGCAGTACTTC,NA,TRBJ2-7,NA,TRBV7-9
CASSLDSGGELFF,TGTGCCAGCAGCTTAGATTCGGGCGGGGAGCTGTTTTTT,NA,TRBJ2-2,NA,TRBV11-3
CASGLASTDTQYF,TGTGCCAGCGGACTAGCTAGCACAGATACGCAGTATTTT,TRBD2,TRBJ2-3,NA,TRBV7-8
CASSLPAGGPSGELFF,TGTGCCAGCAGCTTACCAGCGGGAGGGCCGAGCGGGGAGCTGTTTTTT,TRBD2,TRBJ2-2,NA,TRBV13
CASTPGQGHVEQYF,TGTGCCAGCACTCCGGGACAGGGCCATGTAGAGCAGTACTTC,TRBD1,TRBJ2-7,NA,TRBV4-2
CASSLLPGETEAFF,TGTGCCAGCTCACTCTTACCAGGGGAGACTGAAGCTTTCTTT,NA,TRBJ1-1,few,TRBV18
CASSFAVEQFF,TGTGCCAGCAGCTTTGCAGTTGAGCAGTTCTTC,NA,TRBJ2-1,NA,TRBV7-9
CASSLELSSGTF,TGTGCCAGCAGCTTAGAGCTATCTTCGGGAACCTTC,NA,TRBJ1-2,NA,TRBV11-2
CASRGSEQYF,TGTGCCAGCAGGGGGAGCGAGCAGTACTTC,NA,TRBJ2-7,few,TRBV2
CASSTWGGGVPNTGELFF,TGTGCCAGCAGCACATGGGGCGGGGGGGTACCGAACACCGGGGAGCTGTTTTTT,TRBD2,TRBJ2-2,NA,TRBV5-4
CASSPRQGNSPLHF,TGTGCCAGTAGTCCGCGACAGGGTAATTCACCCCTCCACTTT,TRBD1,TRBJ1-6,NA,TRBV19
CASSGGLVNEQFF,TGTGCCAGCAGTGGGGGACTAGTCAATGAGCAGTTCTTC,TRBD2,TRBJ2-1,NA,TRBV2